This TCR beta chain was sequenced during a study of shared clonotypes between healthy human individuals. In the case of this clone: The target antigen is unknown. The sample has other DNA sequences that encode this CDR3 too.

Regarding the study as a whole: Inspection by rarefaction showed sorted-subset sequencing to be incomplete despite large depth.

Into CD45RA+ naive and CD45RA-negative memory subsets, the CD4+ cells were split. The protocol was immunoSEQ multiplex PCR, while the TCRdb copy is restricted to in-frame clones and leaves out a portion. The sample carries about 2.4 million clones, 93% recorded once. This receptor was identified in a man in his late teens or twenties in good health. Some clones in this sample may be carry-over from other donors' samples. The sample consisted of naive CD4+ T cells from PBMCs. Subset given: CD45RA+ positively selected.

This chain's CDR3 is CASSFSGNTIYF. The CDR3 region has the DNA TGTGCCAGCAGCTTTTCTGGAAACACCATATATTTT. The genes are TRBV5-8 and TRBJ1-3, with D hard to call. The CDR3 loop spans 12 amino acids. The germline V gene encodes CDR1 SGHTS and CDR2 YDEGEE. With 2 bases removed from V and 1 base from J, the gap between germline ends came to 1 base.